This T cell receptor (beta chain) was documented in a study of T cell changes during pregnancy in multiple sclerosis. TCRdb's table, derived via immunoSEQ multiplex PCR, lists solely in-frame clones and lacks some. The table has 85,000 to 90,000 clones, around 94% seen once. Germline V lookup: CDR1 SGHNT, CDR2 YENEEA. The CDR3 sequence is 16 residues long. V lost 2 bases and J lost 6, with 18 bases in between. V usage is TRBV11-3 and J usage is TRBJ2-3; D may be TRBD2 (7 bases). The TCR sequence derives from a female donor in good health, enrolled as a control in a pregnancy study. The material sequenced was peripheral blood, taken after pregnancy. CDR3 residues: CASSLNRGANTDTQYF. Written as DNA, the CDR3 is TGTGCCAGCAGCTTAAATCGGGGGGCGAATACGGATACGCAGTATTTT.